This T cell receptor (beta chain) originates from a study of T-cell memory formation after mild COVID-19. Overall study results and limits: Clones that contracted from day 15 to 85 had balanced CD4/CD8; later expanders were CD4+ biased. CD4+ clones that contracted lay mainly in CM and EM; CD8+ ones lay in EMRA.

TCRdb re-called the 5' RACE reads with MiXCR, one entry per CDR3 protein. The table records approximately 450,000 distinct CDR3 sequences, 18% of them present only once. This CDR3 contains 15 residues. V trimming: 2 bases; J trimming: 8 bases; junction bases outside the gene matches: 11. Germline values: CDR1 GTSNPN, CDR2 SVGIG (reference sequence). As for this clonotype: Its specificity is unknown.

This receptor was obtained from an adult woman who had mild COVID-19 (a few samples of this study predate the infection). Cell type and time point are not known. The sequenced sample was PBMCs or a T cell subset sorted from them (not recorded which). V and J are TRBV30 and TRBJ1-3; TRBD1 matches at 8 bases. The DNA of the CDR3 is TGTGCCTGGAGTACCGGAACACAGGGGGTAGACACCATATATTTT. Protein sequence: CAWSTGTQGVDTIYF.